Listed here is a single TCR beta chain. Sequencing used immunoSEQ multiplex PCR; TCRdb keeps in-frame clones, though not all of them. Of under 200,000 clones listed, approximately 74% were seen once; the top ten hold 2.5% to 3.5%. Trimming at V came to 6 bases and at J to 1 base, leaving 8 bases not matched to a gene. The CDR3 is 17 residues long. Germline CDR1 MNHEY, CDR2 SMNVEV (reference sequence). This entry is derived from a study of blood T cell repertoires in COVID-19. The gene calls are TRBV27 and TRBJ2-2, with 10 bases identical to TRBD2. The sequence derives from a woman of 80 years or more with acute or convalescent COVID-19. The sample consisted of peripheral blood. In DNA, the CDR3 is TGTGCCAGCAGGACCTCTAGCGGGAGAAGGAACACCGGGGAGCTGTTTTTT. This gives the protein CASRTSSGRRNTGELFF.